The source of this T cell receptor beta chain is a study of T cell responses to AZD1222 COVID-19 vaccine. Study-wide background: Pooling covered second doses at about 4 or about 12 weeks.

Assay: immunoSEQ multiplex PCR; the TCRdb copy retains only in-frame clones and omits some. The profile shows 130,000 or so clones, around nine tenths of them singletons. Germline CDR1 and CDR2: SGHTA and FQGTGA. V was cut by 1 base and J by 0 bases, with 13 bases left in between. The CDR3 runs 17 residues. This receptor was identified in an adult in good health. This chain connects TRBV7-3 to TRBJ2-1; D unresolved. The sequenced sample was peripheral blood, obtained on day 0 of AZD1222 vaccination. The CDR3 is CASSLNPAPSSYNEQFF. CDR3 nucleotide sequence: TGTGCCAGCAGCTTAAACCCCGCACCGAGCTCCTACAATGAGCAGTTCTTC.